This TCR beta chain was identified during a study of blood T cell repertoires in COVID-19. Study context: COVID-19 samples from acute and convalescent phases originated in the United States, Italy and Spain.

The junction had 7 bases not matched to a gene; V was cut back by 7 bases and J by 5 bases. CDR1 SQVTM and CDR2 ANQGSEA come from the germline V gene. The CDR3 totals 14 residues. Measured with immunoSEQ multiplex PCR; TCRdb has only the in-frame clones, and not every one. The profile covers roughly 74,000 clones, with 88% appearing a single time and 1.5% to 2.5% taken by the ten largest. Sequenced material: peripheral blood. V and J are TRBV29-1 and TRBJ2-1; 11 bases are shared with TRBD2. The TCR sequence derives from a woman of 80 years or more with active or convalescent COVID-19. The CDR3 nucleotides are TGCAGCGCCCTTAGCGGGAGGGCCAACAATGAGCAGTTCTTC. It yields the protein CSALSGRANNEQFF.